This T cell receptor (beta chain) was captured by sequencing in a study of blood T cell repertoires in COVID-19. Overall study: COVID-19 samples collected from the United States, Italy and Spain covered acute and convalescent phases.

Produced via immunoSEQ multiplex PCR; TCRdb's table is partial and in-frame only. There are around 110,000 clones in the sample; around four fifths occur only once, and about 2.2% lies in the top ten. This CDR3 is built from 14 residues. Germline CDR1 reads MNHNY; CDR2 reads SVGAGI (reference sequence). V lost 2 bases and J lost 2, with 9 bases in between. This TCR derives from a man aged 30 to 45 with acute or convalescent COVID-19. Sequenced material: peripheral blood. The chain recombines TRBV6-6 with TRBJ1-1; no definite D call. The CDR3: CASSYVEGNTEAFF. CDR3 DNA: TGTGCCAGCAGTTACGTCGAGGGCAACACTGAAGCTTTCTTT.